The T cell receptor beta chain under discussion was sequenced for a study of blood T cell repertoires in COVID-19. Study background: Some COVID-19 samples were acute and others convalescent; all came from the United States, Italy and Spain. Sources were T cells, B-cell-depleted T cells, or PBMCs; the material itself was cDNA or gDNA.

In the authors' workflow: Estimates of nucleated cell counts were drawn from the amplification of reference gene primers. The table came from immunoSEQ multiplex PCR; TCRdb's copy has only in-frame clones and leaves some out. That table furnishes V, J and clone size, whereas the DNA furnished D and trimming. The data contain some 150,000 clones, about nine tenths of them singletons. This CDR3 contains 15 residues. Germline V lookup: CDR1 SGDLS, CDR2 YYNGEE. The trim removed 3 bases at V and 2 bases at J, leaving 6 bases unmatched. Sequencing was done on a sample of peripheral blood. This sequence originates from a woman in her seventies with acute or convalescent COVID-19. The chain carries TRBV9 and TRBJ2-3, with TRBD2 matching over 7 bases. The CDR3 region is CASSDSGWSTDTQYF. The CDR3 region has the DNA TGTGCCAGCAGCGATAGCGGGTGGTCCACAGATACGCAGTATTTT.